This TCR beta chain originates from a study of coeliac disease. Study-level findings and limits: Lower clonality than controls marked TRB and TRG repertoires from active celiac intraepithelial and lamina propria samples.

This table comes from immunoSEQ multiplex PCR, and its TCRdb copy is limited to in-frame clones, with some not included. This sample has 3,500 to 5,000 clones, with roughly three fifths found just once. With respect to this clone: Its antigen is not identified.

This sequence originates from a woman between 18 and 30 years old with active celiac disease. The specimen sequenced was intraepithelial lymphocytes from the gut.

The CDR3 nucleotides are TGTGCCAGCTCACCGTTCTGGCGGGGGGGCACAGATACGCAGTATTTT. As protein: CASSPFWRGGTDTQYF. The rearrangement links TRBV18 to TRBJ2-3, with TRBD2 matching 8 bases. Germline V gene lookup returns CDR1 KGHSH and CDR2 LQKENI. The CDR3 length is 16 residues. V lost 3 bases, J lost 1 base, and 6 bases stayed unmatched.